The T cell receptor beta chain under discussion was sequenced for a study of response to subunit inactivated influenza vaccine. TCRdb called the RT-PCR reads again in MiXCR, with one record for every CDR3 protein. Here the sample spans 500,000 to 550,000 distinct CDR3 sequences, roughly 7.9% being singletons. V was clipped by 5 bases and J by 6 bases; unmatched bases: 10. The CDR3 has 15 amino acids. CDR1 and CDR2 (germline): MGHDK, SYGVNS. Notes on the study in general: Only a handful of new T cells, the authors suggested, are recruited with each seasonal influenza vaccination.

Comment on this clonotype: Antigen unknown.

Specimen: PBMCs from blood, collected less than 30 months after vaccination. This clonotype originated in a man aged 50 to 69 who received an inactivated influenza vaccine. The chain recombines TRBV25-1 with TRBJ2-1, with 7 bases fitting TRBD1. The DNA of the CDR3 is TGTGCCAGCAGTAAAAGACAGGGTTTTGTCAATGAGCAGTTCTTC. Protein sequence: CASSKRQGFVNEQFF.